A single sample is the source of the 25 T cell receptor beta chains below, sequenced in a study of T cell changes during pregnancy in multiple sclerosis. Assay used: immunoSEQ multiplex PCR; TCRdb lists only in-frame clones, some missing. Here the sample spans more than 30,000 clones, around 89% being singletons. The sequences come from CD4+ T cells from peripheral blood mononuclear cells, collected in the third trimester of pregnancy. Receptors originate from a female donor in good health, enrolled as a control in a pregnancy study.

V gene TRBV4-3 combines with J gene TRBJ1-2, with TRBD1 identical over 8 bases. The CDR3 loop spans 16 amino acids. Looked up from germline, CDR1 is LGHNA and CDR2 is YSLEER. J was trimmed by 7 bases and V by 0 bases; bases with no gene match: 10. The CDR3 loop is CASSQDNRQGASGYTF. CDR3 in DNA: TGCGCCAGCAGCCAAGATAATAGGCAGGGGGCGAGTGGCTACACCTTC.

V gene TRBV6-6 combines with J gene TRBJ1-2; a weak D match, TRBD1 (5 bases). CDR3 length: 12 residues. Trimming removed 4 bases at V and 5 bases at J, with 8 bases between. Germline V gene lookup returns CDR1 MNHNY and CDR2 SVGAGI (reference sequence). The CDR3 sequence: CASSSGTYGYTF. CDR3 DNA: TGTGCCAGCAGTTCCGGGACTTATGGCTACACCTTC.

The chain recombines TRBV19 with TRBJ1-2; 7 nucleotides agree with TRBD1. Germline CDR1 reads LNHDA; CDR2 reads SQIVND (reference sequence). Losses at the gene ends were 7 bases for V and 4 bases for J; bases not matched to a gene: 15. The CDR3 has 16 amino acids. The CDR3 sequence: CASNPTRQGRLYGYTF. The CDR3 DNA is TGTGCCAGTAATCCCACCCGACAGGGTCGCCTCTATGGCTACACCTTC. The entire variable domain, with the rest obtained from reference TRBV19 and TRBJ1-2, is as follows: DGGITQSPKYLFRKEGQNVTLSCEQNLNHDAMYWYRQDPGQGLRLIYYSQIVNDFQKGDIAEGYSVSREKKESFPLTVTSAQKNPTAFYLCASNPTRQGRLYGYTFGSGTRLTVV.

This clone was seen once. The chain is built from TRBV5-6 and TRBJ1-5; D is unresolved. Germline lookup yields CDR1 SGHDT and CDR2 YYEEEE. The CDR3 has 14 amino acids. The V end was cut by 0 bases, the J end by 0 bases, with 4 bases between. The CDR3 DNA is TGTGCCAGCAGCTTGGGAGTTAGCAATCAGCCCCAGCATTTT. Its translation is CASSLGVSNQPQHF.

The V gene is TRBV25-1, the J gene TRBJ2-3, with 9 positions matching TRBD2. This CDR3 has 17 residues. The V segment lost 3 bases and the J segment 3 bases; nucleotides outside the gene matches: 10. The V gene's germline CDR1 is MGHDK and CDR2 SYGVNS. The DNA of the CDR3 is TGTGCCAGCAGTGATCATTTTGGTAGCGGGAGAACAGATACGCAGTATTTT. It encodes CASSDHFGSGRTDTQYF.

J is TRBJ2-3 and V is TRBV7-2, with 7 bases that match TRBD2. Germline V gene sequence: CDR1 SGHTA, CDR2 FQGNSA. CDR3 length: 14 residues. V lost 5 bases to trimming and J lost 3 bases; unmatched junction nucleotides: 5. CDR3 nucleotide sequence: TGTGCCAGCAGCGTCTCTAGCGGTACAGATACGCAGTATTTT. This encodes CASSVSSGTDTQYF.

In its sample, this clone was seen once. This sequence joins TRBV29-1 and TRBJ2-1; 11 nucleotides match TRBD2. Germline CDR1 is SQVTM and CDR2 is ANQGSEA. The V gene end was trimmed by 5 bases and the J gene end by 6 bases; junction bases not matched to a gene: 12. The CDR3 extends over 16 amino acids. Written as DNA, the CDR3 is TGCAGCGTTAGGGAGGGTAGCGGGGGGGGGCTCAATGAGCAGTTCTTC. It specifies CSVREGSGGGLNEQFF.

The chain carries TRBV29-1 and TRBJ1-2; D gene uncertain. This CDR3 is 13 amino acids long. Germline-derived CDR1 and CDR2 are SQVTM and ANQGSEA. V gave up 3 bases and J gave up 0 bases, with 8 bases separating them. The CDR3 loop is CSVEGGPNYGYTF. The CDR3 DNA reads as TGCAGCGTTGAGGGCGGGCCTAACTATGGCTACACCTTC. Together with reference TRBV29-1 and TRBJ1-2, the CDR3 gives the full variable domain: SAVISQKPSRDICQRGTSLTIQCQVDSQVTMMFWYRQQPGQSLTLIATANQGSEATYESGFVIDKFPISRPNLTFSTLTVSNMSPEDSSIYLCSVEGGPNYGYTFGSGTRLTVV.

This clone was seen just once. The chain uses TRBV5-4 and TRBJ1-2, with D possibly TRBD1 on 5 matching bases. CDR1 and CDR2 (germline): SGHNT, YYREEE (reference sequence). This CDR3 spans 13 amino acids. The V and J ends lost 0 bases and 7 bases respectively, with 10 bases between them. The CDR3 nucleotides read TGTGCCAGCAGCTTGGGCACAGGTAGTGGCTACACCTTC. Amino acid sequence: CASSLGTGSGYTF.

V usage is TRBV5-5 and J usage is TRBJ2-1; D may be TRBD2 (5 bases). Germline-derived CDR1 and CDR2 are SGHKS and YYEKEE (reference sequence). The germline V and J ends were trimmed by 4 bases and 2 bases, with 7 bases remaining between them. This CDR3 spans 13 amino acids. DNA for the CDR3: TGTGCCAGCAGCGGCGGGCCCTACAATGAGCAGTTCTTC. Translated: CASSGGPYNEQFF. The full variable domain, its missing parts supplied by reference TRBV5-5 and TRBJ2-1, is DAGVTQSPTHLIKTRGQQVTLRCSPISGHKSVSWYQQVLGQGPQFIFQYYEKEERGRGNFPDRFSARQFPNYSSELNVNALLLGDSALYLCASSGGPYNEQFFGPGTRLTVL.

This clone was counted between two and nine times. The chain uses TRBV5-4 and TRBJ1-5, with D unresolved. The CDR3 is made up of 14 amino acids. The V and J ends lost 4 bases and 7 bases respectively, with 15 bases between them. Germline CDR1 SGHNT, CDR2 YYREEE (reference sequence). Written as DNA, the CDR3 is TGTGCCAGCAGCGATGCCGCGACGGGGCAGCCCCAGCATTTT. Residues: CASSDAATGQPQHF.

This clone was detected once. The chain is built from TRBV5-8 and TRBJ1-2; 8 bases are shared with TRBD1. CDR1 is SGHTS, CDR2 YDEGEE, per germline. V lost 4 bases, J lost 0 bases, and 2 bases stayed unmatched. The CDR3 is 14 residues long. CDR3 protein: CASSRDRSNYGYTF. The CDR3 DNA sequence: TGTGCCAGCAGCCGGGACAGGTCTAACTATGGCTACACCTTC.

Here the CDR3 DNA reads TGTGCCAGCAGCCAAGTCGGACAGGGGGCGCAGACTGAAGCTTTCTTT. Translating gives CASSQVGQGAQTEAFF. The J gene is TRBJ1-1, the V gene TRBV14, with 11 bases identical to TRBD1. This CDR3 contains 16 residues. Germline trimming cut 1 base from V and 5 bases from J; bases unmatched to any gene: 6. CDR1 and CDR2 (germline): SGHDN, FVKESK. The full variable domain, in which reference TRBV14 and TRBJ1-1 provide the parts outside the CDR3, is EAGVTQFPSHSVIEKGQTVTLRCDPISGHDNLYWYRRVMGKEIKFLLHFVKESKQDESGMPNNRFLAERTGGTYSTLKVQPAELEDSGVYFCASSQVGQGAQTEAFFGQGTRLTVV.

This chain joins TRBV27 and TRBJ2-2; 11 positions match TRBD2. Germline CDR1 is MNHEY and CDR2 is SMNVEV (reference sequence). This CDR3 contains 16 residues. The V segment lost 7 bases and the J segment 3 bases; nucleotides outside the gene matches: 7. CDR3 in amino acids: CASTRLAGGHTGELFF. CDR3 DNA sequence: TGTGCCAGCACCAGGCTAGCGGGGGGACACACCGGGGAGCTGTTTTTT.

This chain connects TRBV15 to TRBJ1-2, with 7 bases aligning to TRBD1. This CDR3 contains 15 residues. Germline V gene data show CDR1 as LNHNV and CDR2 as YYDKDF (reference sequence). The ends lost 0 bases at V and 4 bases at J; junction bases unmatched: 5. The CDR3: CATSRDGQALYGYTF. The CDR3 DNA reads as TGTGCCACCAGCAGAGACGGACAGGCACTCTATGGCTACACCTTC.

The chain carries TRBV19 and TRBJ2-1, with unresolved D. Germline V gene data show CDR1 as LNHDA and CDR2 as SQIVND (reference sequence). The CDR3 has 13 amino acids. Trimming took 6 bases from V and 4 from J, leaving 10 bases between them. The CDR3 DNA follows: TGTGCCAGTAGAAATCCACTGTACAATGAGCAGTTCTTC. Protein: CASRNPLYNEQFF.

This sequence joins TRBV11-3 and TRBJ2-2; TRBD2 agrees at 10 bases. This CDR3 region has 16 residues. V dropped 1 base and J dropped 4; count of bases not matched to a gene: 3. The V gene's germline CDR1 is SGHNT and CDR2 YENEEA. The DNA for the CDR3 is TGTGCCAGCAGCTTAGTTCTAGCGGGGGCCACCGGGGAGCTGTTTTTT. It yields the protein CASSLVLAGATGELFF. Together with reference TRBV11-3 and TRBJ2-2, the CDR3 gives the full variable domain: EAGVVQSPRYKIIEKKQPVAFWCNPISGHNTLYWYLQNLGQGPELLIRYENEEAVDDSQLPKDRFSAERLKGVDSTLKIQPAELGDSAVYLCASSLVLAGATGELFFGEGSRLTVL.

There are a few counts of this clone. The chain carries TRBV19 and TRBJ1-1; 10 bases line up with TRBD1. The CDR3 loop spans 16 amino acids. Germline V lookup: CDR1 LNHDA, CDR2 SQIVND (reference sequence). Trimming cost V 6 bases and J 1 base; bases outside gene matches: 8. As DNA, the CDR3 is TGTGCCAGTAGCTCGGGACAGGGGTACACGAACACTGAAGCTTTCTTT. It translates to CASSSGQGYTNTEAFF.

The chain links TRBV28 to TRBJ1-3; D is perhaps TRBD1 (5 bases). The CDR3 loop spans 16 amino acids. Germline-derived CDR1 and CDR2 are MDHEN and SYDVKM. Trimming left V 8 bases short and J 0 bases short, with 17 bases between. The CDR3 loop reads CASGRWGPISGNTIYF. The DNA for the CDR3 is TGTGCCAGCGGGCGATGGGGCCCAATCTCTGGAAACACCATATATTTT.

The chain combines TRBV2 with TRBJ2-7, with no clear D. Germline V gives CDR1 SNHLY, CDR2 FYNNEI. Between the trimmed V and J ends, which lost 6 bases and 0 bases, there was a span of 6 bases. The CDR3 has 12 residues. The CDR3 loop is CASRLFSYEQYF. DNA of the CDR3: TGTGCCAGCAGACTATTCTCCTACGAGCAGTACTTC.

This rearrangement joins TRBV19 to TRBJ1-5; 9 bases line up with TRBD1. This CDR3 has 16 residues. V gave up 2 bases and J gave up 6 bases; unmatched junction bases: 8. The germline V gene encodes CDR1 LNHDA and CDR2 SQIVND (reference sequence). CDR3 protein: CASSIRPRTGVQPQHF. Here the CDR3 DNA reads TGTGCCAGTAGTATACGCCCTAGGACAGGGGTTCAGCCCCAGCATTTT.

The rearrangement joins TRBV5-6 to TRBJ1-3; D not resolved. V was shortened by 4 bases and J by 7 bases, with 12 bases between the two germline ends. The germline V gene has CDR1 SGHDT and CDR2 YYEEEE. CDR3 length: 13 amino acids. The chain's CDR3 is CASSEGGWNTIYF. As DNA, the CDR3 is TGTGCCAGCAGCGAGGGTGGATGGAACACCATATATTTT.

The V and J genes are TRBV5-4 and TRBJ2-1; 7 bases match TRBD2. The V segment lost 4 bases and the J segment 5 bases; nucleotides outside the gene matches: 9. From germline, CDR1 is SGHNT and CDR2 YYREEE (reference sequence). This CDR3 has 15 amino acids. CDR3 in DNA: TGTGCCAGCAGCCCAAGGGGACGGGGGGACAATGAGCAGTTCTTC. Translating gives CASSPRGRGDNEQFF.

In its sample, this clone was seen once. The chain employs TRBV7-2 and TRBJ2-7; 11 positions agree with TRBD2. This CDR3 comprises 15 residues. J lost 1 base, V lost 4 bases, and 3 bases had no gene match. Per germline, CDR1 SGHTA and CDR2 FQGNSA. CDR3 coding DNA: TGTGCCAGCAGCTCAGTAGCGGGGGGGTCCTACGAGCAGTACTTC. Translating it yields CASSSVAGGSYEQYF.

This clone came up a few times. The chain employs TRBV10-3 and TRBJ1-1; maybe TRBD1 (6 bases). The V end lost 0 bases, the J end lost 9 bases, and 11 bases lay between the germline ends. The CDR3 has 13 amino acids. Germline V lookup: CDR1 ENHRY, CDR2 SYGVKD. As DNA, the CDR3 is TGTGCCATCAGTGAGTCAGAGGGGGGGAAAGCTTTCTTT. Translating gives CAISESEGGKAFF.